This T cell receptor (beta chain) was captured by sequencing in a study of blood T cell repertoires in COVID-19. Study-wide background: Sample material is recorded as cDNA or gDNA derived from T cells, B-cell-depleted T cells, or PBMCs.

In germline, CDR1 is SGHRS, CDR2 YFSETQ. The CDR3 spans 15 residues. The V and J ends lost 0 bases and 1 base respectively, with 10 bases between them. The protocol was immunoSEQ multiplex PCR, while the TCRdb copy is restricted to in-frame clones and leaves out a portion. The sample carries around 100,000 clones, around nine tenths recorded once. The chain joins TRBV5-1 to TRBJ1-1, with D possibly TRBD1 on 6 matching bases. The origin of this receptor is a man in his forties with acute or convalescent COVID-19. Sequencing was performed on peripheral blood. CDR3 in DNA: TGCGCCAGCAGCTTGGATGGGGGCTCGAACACTGAAGCTTTCTTT. Translating it yields CASSLDGGSNTEAFF.